This T cell receptor (beta chain) was sequenced in a study of T cell changes during pregnancy in multiple sclerosis. The method was immunoSEQ multiplex PCR; TCRdb's version includes in-frame clones alone and lacks a portion of them. The data contain some 100,000 clones, 90% to 95% of them seen just once; the ten biggest clones take up approximately 0.88%. The sequence derives from a female donor with multiple sclerosis, enrolled in a pregnancy study. The material sequenced was peripheral blood, taken before pregnancy.

Here the CDR3 reads CASSVVSGANNEQFF. The CDR3 nucleotides read TGTGCCAGCAGCGTAGTTAGCGGGGCGAACAATGAGCAGTTCTTC. The J gene is TRBJ2-1, the V gene TRBV9; 8 positions agree with TRBD2. Germline V gene lookup returns CDR1 SGDLS and CDR2 YYNGEE. The ends lost 0 bases at V and 5 bases at J; junction bases unmatched: 4. This CDR3 has 15 residues.